This T cell receptor (beta chain) was sequenced in a study of response to subunit inactivated influenza vaccine. TCRdb re-called the RT-PCR reads through MiXCR, storing one row per CDR3 protein. The profile covers about 310,000 distinct CDR3 sequences, with roughly 22% appearing a single time and approximately 10% taken by the ten largest. Study-level results: T cells newly recruited by each seasonal influenza vaccination are few, the authors suggested.

This clonotype was detected only a few times. Its antigen is unknown. The sequence was obtained from a man between 50 and 69 years old who received an inactivated influenza vaccine. This specimen was PBMCs from blood, taken approximately 20 months after vaccination.

The CDR3 is CASSSLRNNQPQHF. As DNA, the CDR3 is TGTGCCAGCAGCTCCCTGAGAAACAATCAGCCCCAGCATTTT. This rearrangement joins TRBV5-6 to TRBJ1-5; D gene uncertain. The CDR3 has 14 amino acids. The V and J ends lost 3 bases and 3 bases respectively, with 10 bases between them. Germline CDR1 and CDR2: SGHDT and YYEEEE.